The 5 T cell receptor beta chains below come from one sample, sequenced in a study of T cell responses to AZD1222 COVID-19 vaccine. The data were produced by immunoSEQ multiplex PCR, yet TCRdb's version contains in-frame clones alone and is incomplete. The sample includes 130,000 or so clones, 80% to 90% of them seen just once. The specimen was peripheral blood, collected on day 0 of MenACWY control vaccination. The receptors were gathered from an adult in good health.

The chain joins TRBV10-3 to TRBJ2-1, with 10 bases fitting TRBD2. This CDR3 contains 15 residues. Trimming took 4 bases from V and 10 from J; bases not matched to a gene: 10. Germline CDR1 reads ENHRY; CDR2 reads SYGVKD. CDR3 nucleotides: TGTGCCATCAGTGGGACCCTAGCGGGAGTGGGGGAGCAGTTCTTC. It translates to CAISGTLAGVGEQFF.

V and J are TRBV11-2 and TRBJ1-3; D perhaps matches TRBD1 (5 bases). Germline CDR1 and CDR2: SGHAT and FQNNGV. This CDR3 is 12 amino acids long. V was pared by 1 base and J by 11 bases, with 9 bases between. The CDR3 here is CASSLGGIAIYF. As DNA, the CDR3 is TGTGCCAGCAGCTTAGGGGGCATTGCCATATATTTT.

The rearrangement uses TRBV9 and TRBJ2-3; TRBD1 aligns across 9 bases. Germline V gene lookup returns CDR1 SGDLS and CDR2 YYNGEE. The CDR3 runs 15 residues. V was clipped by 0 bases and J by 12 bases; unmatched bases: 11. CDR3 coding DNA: TGTGCCAGCAGCGTAGGACAGGGGGTTCAAATTCGCCAGTATTTT. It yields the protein CASSVGQGVQIRQYF.

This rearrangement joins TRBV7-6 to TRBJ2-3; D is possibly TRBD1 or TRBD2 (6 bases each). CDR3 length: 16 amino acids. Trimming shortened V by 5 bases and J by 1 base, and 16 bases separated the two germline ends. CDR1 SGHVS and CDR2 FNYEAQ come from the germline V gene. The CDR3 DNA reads TGTGCCAGCAGCCCACGAGGGGGGCGGGGCACAGATACGCAGTATTTT. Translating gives CASSPRGGRGTDTQYF.

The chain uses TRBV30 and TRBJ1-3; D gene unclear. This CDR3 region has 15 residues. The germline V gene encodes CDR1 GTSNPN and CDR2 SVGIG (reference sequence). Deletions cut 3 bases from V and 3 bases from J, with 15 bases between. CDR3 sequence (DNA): TGTGCCTGGAGCCCCCTAGGGATTGTTGGAAACACCATATATTTT. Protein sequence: CAWSPLGIVGNTIYF. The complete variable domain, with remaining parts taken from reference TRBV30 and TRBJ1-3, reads SQTIHQWPATLVQPVGSPLSLECTVEGTSNPNLYWYRQAAGRGLQLLFYSVGIGQISSEVPQNLSASRPQDRQFILSSKKLLLSDSGFYLCAWSPLGIVGNTIYFGEGSWLTVV.